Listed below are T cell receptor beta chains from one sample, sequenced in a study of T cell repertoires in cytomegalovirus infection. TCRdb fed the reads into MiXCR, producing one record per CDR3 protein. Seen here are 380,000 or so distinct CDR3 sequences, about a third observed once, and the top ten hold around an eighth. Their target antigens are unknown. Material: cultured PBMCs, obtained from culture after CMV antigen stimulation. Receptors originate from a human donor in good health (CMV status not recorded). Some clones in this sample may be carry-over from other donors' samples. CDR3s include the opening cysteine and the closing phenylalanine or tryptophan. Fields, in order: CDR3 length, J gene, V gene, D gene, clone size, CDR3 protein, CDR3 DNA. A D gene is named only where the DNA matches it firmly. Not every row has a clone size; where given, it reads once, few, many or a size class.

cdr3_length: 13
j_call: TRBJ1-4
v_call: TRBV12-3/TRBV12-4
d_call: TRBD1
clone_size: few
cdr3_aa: CAGEGTGLEKLFF
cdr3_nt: TGTGCCGGGGAGGGGACAGGCCTAGAAAAACTGTTTTTT

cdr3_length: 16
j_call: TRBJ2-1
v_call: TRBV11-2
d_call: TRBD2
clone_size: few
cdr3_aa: CASRSRLAGQYNEQFF
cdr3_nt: TGTGCCAGCAGATCGCGACTAGCGGGACAATACAATGAGCAGTTCTTC

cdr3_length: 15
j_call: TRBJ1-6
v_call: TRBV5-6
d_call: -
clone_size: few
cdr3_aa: CASSILQGTNSPLHF
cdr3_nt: TGTGCCAGCAGCATCCTACAGGGTACGAATTCACCCCTCCACTTT

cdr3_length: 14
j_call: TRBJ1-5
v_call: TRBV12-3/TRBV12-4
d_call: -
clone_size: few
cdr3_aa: CASSRNHARGPQHF
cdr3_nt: TGTGCCAGCAGTCGGAACCACGCCCGCGGGCCCCAGCATTTT

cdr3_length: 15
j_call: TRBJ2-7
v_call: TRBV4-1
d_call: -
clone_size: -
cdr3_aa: CASSPYKDSSYEQYF
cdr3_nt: TGCGCCAGCAGCCCTTACAAAGACAGCTCCTACGAGCAGTACTTC

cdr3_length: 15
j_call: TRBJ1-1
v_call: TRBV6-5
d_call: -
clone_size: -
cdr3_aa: CASSYSIWTDTEAFF
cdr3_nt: TGTGCCAGCAGTTACTCGATTTGGACGGACACTGAAGCTTTCTTT

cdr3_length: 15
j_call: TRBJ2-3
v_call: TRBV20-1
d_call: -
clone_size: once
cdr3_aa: CSASEKRISTDTQYF
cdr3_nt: TGCAGTGCTAGCGAAAAGCGGATAAGCACAGATACGCAGTATTTT

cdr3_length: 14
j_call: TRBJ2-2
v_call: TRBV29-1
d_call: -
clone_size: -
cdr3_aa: CSGSTGRNTGELFF
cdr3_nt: TGCAGCGGTTCTACAGGTCGGAACACCGGGGAGCTGTTTTTT

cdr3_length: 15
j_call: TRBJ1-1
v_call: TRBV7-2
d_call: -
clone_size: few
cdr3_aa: CASSSPPGPETEAFF
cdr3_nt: TGTGCCAGCAGCTCGCCCCCGGGGCCCGAGACTGAAGCTTTCTTT

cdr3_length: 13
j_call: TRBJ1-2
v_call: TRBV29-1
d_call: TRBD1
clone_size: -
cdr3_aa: CSVGGDRVNGYTF
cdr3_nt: TGCAGCGTTGGAGGGGACAGGGTGAATGGCTACACCTTC

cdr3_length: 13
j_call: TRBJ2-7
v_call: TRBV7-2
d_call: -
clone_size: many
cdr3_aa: CASSHGQTYEQYF
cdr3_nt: TGTGCCAGCAGCCATGGACAGACCTACGAGCAGTACTTC

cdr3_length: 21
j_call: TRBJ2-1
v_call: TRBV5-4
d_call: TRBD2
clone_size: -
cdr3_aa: CASSSGLAGSGSPTSYNEQFF
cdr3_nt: TGTGCCAGCAGCTCGGGACTAGCGGGCTCCGGCTCCCCTACCTCCTACAATGAGCAGTTCTTC

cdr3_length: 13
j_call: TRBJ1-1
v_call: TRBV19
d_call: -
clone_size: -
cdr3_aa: CASSAVMDTEAFF
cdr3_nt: TGTGCCAGTAGTGCCGTGATGGACACTGAAGCTTTCTTT

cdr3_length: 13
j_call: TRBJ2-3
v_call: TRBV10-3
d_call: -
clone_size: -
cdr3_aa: CAISRTGTDTQYF
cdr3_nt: TGTGCCATCTCCAGGACAGGCACAGATACGCAGTATTTT

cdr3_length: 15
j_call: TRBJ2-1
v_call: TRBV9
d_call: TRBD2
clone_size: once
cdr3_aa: CASSVAGGPSNEQFF
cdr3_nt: TGTGCCAGCAGCGTAGCGGGAGGGCCGTCCAATGAGCAGTTCTTC

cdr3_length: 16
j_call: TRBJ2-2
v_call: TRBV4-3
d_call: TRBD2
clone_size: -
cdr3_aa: CASSQVGSGNAGELFF
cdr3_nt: TGCGCCAGCAGCCAAGTTGGTAGCGGGAACGCCGGGGAGCTGTTTTTT

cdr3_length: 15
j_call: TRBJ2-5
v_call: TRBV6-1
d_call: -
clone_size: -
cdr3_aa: CASRVAEGWQETQYF
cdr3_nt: TGTGCCAGTAGAGTAGCAGAGGGCTGGCAAGAGACCCAGTACTTC

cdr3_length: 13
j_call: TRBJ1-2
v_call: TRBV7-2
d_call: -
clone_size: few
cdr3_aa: CASSLTRDMGYTF
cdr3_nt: TGTGCCAGCAGCTTAACCCGGGACATGGGCTACACCTTC

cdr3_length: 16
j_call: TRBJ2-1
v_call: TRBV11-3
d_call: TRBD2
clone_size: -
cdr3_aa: CASSPTGGRVNNEQFF
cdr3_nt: TGTGCCAGCAGCCCTACTGGCGGGAGGGTCAACAATGAGCAGTTCTTC

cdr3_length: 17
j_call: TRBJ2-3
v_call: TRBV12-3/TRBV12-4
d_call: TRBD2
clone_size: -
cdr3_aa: CASSPSGRWTSTDTQYF
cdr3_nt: TGTGCCAGCAGTCCTAGCGGGAGATGGACTAGCACAGATACGCAGTATTTT

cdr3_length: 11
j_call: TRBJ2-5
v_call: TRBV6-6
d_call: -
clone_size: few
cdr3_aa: CASTMTETQYF
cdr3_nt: TGTGCCAGCACCATGACAGAGACCCAGTACTTC

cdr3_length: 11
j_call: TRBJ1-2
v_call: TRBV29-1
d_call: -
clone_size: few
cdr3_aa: CSVGETKGYTF
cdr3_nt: TGCAGCGTTGGAGAGACGAAGGGCTACACCTTC

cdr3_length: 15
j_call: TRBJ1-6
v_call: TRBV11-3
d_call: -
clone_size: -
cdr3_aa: CASSLDLGANSPLHF
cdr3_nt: TGTGCCAGCAGCTTAGATTTGGGGGCTAATTCACCCCTCCACTTT

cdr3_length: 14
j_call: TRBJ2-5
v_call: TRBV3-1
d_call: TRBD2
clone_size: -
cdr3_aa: CASSGPGLLETQYF
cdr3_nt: TGTGCCAGCAGTGGGCCGGGACTATTAGAGACCCAGTACTTC

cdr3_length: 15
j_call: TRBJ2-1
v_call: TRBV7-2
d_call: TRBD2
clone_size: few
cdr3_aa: CASRIHLGRWDEQFF
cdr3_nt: TGTGCCAGCAGGATACATCTCGGGAGGTGGGATGAGCAGTTCTTC

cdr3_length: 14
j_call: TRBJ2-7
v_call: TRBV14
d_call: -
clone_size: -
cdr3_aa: CASSQWDGSYEQYF
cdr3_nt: TGTGCCAGCAGCCAATGGGACGGGAGCTACGAGCAGTACTTC

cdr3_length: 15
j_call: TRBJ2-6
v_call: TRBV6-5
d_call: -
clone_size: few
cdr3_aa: CASRELSSGANVLTF
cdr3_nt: TGTGCCAGCAGGGAACTGTCCTCTGGGGCCAACGTCCTGACTTTC

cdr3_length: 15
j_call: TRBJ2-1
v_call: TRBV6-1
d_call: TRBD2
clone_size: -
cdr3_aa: CASRPGTSTYNEQFF
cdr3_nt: TGTGCCAGCAGACCCGGGACTAGCACCTACAATGAGCAGTTCTTC

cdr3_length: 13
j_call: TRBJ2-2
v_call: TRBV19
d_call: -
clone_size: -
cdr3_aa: CASSGQGAGELFF
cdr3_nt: TGTGCCAGTAGTGGTCAGGGAGCCGGGGAGCTGTTTTTT

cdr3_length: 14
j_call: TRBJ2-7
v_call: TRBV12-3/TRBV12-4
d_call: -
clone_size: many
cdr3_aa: CASSFAGSQAEQYF
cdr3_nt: TGTGCCAGCAGTTTTGCGGGGTCTCAGGCCGAGCAGTACTTC

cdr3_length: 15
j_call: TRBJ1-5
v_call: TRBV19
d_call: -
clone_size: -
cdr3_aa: CASSITNPGNQPQHF
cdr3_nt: TGTGCCAGTAGTATCACCAATCCTGGCAATCAGCCCCAGCATTTT

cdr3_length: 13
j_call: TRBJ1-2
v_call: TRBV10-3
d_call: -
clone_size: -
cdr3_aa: CAISESQGYGYTF
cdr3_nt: TGTGCCATCAGTGAGTCGCAGGGGTATGGCTACACCTTC

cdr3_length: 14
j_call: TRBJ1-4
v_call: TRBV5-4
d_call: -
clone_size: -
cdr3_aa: CASSPTLLNGKLFF
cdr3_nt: TGTGCCAGCAGCCCGACATTACTTAACGGAAAACTGTTTTTT

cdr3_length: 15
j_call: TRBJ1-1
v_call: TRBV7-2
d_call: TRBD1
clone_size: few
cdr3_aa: CASSTDRGRSTEAFF
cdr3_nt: TGTGCCAGCAGCACCGACAGGGGGCGGAGCACTGAAGCTTTCTTT

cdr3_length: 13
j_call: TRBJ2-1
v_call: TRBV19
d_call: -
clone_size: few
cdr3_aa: CASSIRGFNEQFF
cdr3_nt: TGTGCCAGTAGTATAAGGGGTTTCAATGAGCAGTTCTTC

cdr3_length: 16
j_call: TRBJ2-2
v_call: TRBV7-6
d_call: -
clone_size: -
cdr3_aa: CASSPRSSRDTGELFF
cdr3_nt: TGTGCCAGCAGCCCCCGTTCCTCAAGGGACACCGGGGAGCTGTTTTTT

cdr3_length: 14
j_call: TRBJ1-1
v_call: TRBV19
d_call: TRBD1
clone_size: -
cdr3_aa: CASSFGTGLTEAFF
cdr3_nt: TGTGCCAGTAGTTTTGGGACAGGGTTAACTGAAGCTTTCTTT

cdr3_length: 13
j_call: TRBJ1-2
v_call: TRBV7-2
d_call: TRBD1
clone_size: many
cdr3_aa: CASSLPGQAGYTF
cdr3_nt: TGTGCCAGCAGCTTACCGGGACAGGCTGGCTACACCTTC

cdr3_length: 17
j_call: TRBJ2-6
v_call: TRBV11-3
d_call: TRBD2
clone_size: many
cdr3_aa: CASSLRRTSSGANVLTF
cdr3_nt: TGTGCCAGCAGCTTAAGAAGGACTAGCTCTGGGGCCAACGTCCTGACTTTC

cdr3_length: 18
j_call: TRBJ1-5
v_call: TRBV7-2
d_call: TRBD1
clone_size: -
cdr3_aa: CASSLAAGQGVGNQPQHF
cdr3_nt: TGTGCCAGCAGCTTAGCGGCAGGACAGGGGGTGGGCAATCAGCCCCAGCATTTT

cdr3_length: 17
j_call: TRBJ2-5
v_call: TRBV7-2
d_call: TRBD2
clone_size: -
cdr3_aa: CASSLARGLAGGETQYF
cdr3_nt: TGTGCCAGCAGCTTAGCGCGTGGGCTAGCGGGAGGAGAGACCCAGTACTTC

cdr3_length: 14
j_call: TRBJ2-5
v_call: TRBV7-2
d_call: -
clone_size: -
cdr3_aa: CASRTTGLQSTQYF
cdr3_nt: TGTGCCAGCAGGACAACCGGACTACAAAGCACCCAGTACTTC

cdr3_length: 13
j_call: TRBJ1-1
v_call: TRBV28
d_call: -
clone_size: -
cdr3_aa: CASSYYRNTEAFF
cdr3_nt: TGTGCCAGCAGTTATTACAGGAACACTGAAGCTTTCTTT

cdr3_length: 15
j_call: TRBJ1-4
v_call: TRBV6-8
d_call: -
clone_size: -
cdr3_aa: CASSRLQRDNEKLFF
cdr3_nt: TGTGCCAGCAGCCGTCTACAAAGGGATAATGAAAAACTGTTTTTT

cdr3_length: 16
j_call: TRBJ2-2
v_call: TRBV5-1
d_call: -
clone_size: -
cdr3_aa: CASSRSSTSNTGELFF
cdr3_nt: TGCGCCAGCAGCCGCTCAAGCACCTCGAACACCGGGGAGCTGTTTTTT

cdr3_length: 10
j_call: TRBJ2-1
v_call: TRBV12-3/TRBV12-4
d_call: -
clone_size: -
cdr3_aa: CASSLEEQFF
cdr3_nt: TGTGCCAGCAGTTTAGAGGAGCAGTTCTTC

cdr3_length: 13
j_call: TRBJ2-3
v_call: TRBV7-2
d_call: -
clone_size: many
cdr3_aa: CASREGSTDTQYF
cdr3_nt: TGTGCCAGCAGAGAAGGGAGCACAGATACGCAGTATTTT

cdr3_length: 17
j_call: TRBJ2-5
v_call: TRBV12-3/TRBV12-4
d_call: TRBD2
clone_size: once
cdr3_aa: CASTQGREGPLGETQYF
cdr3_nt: TGTGCCAGCACCCAGGGGCGGGAGGGCCCTCTAGGGGAGACCCAGTACTTC

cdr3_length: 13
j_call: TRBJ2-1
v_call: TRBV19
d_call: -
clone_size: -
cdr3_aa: CASSMGNRNEQFF
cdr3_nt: TGTGCCAGTAGTATGGGGAACCGAAATGAGCAGTTCTTC